This TCR beta chain emerged from a study of blood T cell repertoires in COVID-19. TCRdb keeps only in-frame clones here, not all; method: immunoSEQ multiplex PCR. Of about 55,000 clones detected, roughly four fifths appear once; the ten largest clones hold roughly 2%. The sample holds a few counts of this clone. The germline gives CDR1 SGHAT, CDR2 FQNNGV. The CDR3 is 14 residues long. Trimming removed 5 bases from V and 2 bases from J; junction bases left unmatched: 6. The V and J genes are TRBV11-2 and TRBJ2-7, with 7 bases identical to TRBD1. This receptor was obtained from a woman aged 55-69 years with acute or convalescent COVID-19. Sequencing was carried out using peripheral blood. CDR3 loop: CASSIRDRAYEQYF. The CDR3 DNA is TGTGCCAGCAGCATCAGAGACAGGGCCTACGAGCAGTACTTC.